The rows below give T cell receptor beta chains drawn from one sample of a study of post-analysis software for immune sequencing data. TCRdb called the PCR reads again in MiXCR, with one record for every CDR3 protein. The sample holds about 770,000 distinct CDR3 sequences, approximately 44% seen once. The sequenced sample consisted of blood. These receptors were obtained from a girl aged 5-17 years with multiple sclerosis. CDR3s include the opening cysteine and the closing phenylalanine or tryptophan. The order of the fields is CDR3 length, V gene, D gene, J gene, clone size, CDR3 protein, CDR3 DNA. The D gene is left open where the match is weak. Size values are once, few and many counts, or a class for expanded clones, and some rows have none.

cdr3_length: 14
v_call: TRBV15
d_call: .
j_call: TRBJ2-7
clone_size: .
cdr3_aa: CATSTSGPSYEQYF
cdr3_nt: TGTGCCACCAGCACTTCCGGGCCCTCCTACGAGCAGTACTTC

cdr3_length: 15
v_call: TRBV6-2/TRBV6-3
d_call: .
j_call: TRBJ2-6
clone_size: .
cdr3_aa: CASRPPGFRPNVLTF
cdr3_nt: TGTGCCAGCAGGCCGCCGGGGTTTAGGCCTAACGTCCTGACTTTC

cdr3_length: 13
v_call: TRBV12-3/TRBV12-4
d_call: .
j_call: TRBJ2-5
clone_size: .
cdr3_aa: CASSSARQETQYF
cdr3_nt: TGTGCCAGCAGTAGCGCCCGACAAGAGACCCAGTACTTC

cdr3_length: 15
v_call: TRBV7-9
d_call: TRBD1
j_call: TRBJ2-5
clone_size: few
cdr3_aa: CASTSRGQRQETQYF
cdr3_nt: TGTGCCAGCACGTCTAGGGGACAGAGGCAAGAGACCCAGTACTTC

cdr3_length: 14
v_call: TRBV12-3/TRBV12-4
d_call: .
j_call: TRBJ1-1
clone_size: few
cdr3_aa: CASSLLSSKSEAFF
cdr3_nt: TGTGCCAGCAGTTTACTGAGTTCCAAGTCTGAAGCTTTCTTT

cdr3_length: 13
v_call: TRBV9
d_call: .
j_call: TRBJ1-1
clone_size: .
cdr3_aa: CASSAGALGEAFF
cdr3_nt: TGTGCCAGCAGCGCTGGGGCGCTGGGTGAAGCTTTCTTT

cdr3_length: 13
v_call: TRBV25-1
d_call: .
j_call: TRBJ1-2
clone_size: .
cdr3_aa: CASSEAASYGYTF
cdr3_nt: TGTGCCAGCAGTGAGGCCGCGTCCTATGGCTACACCTTC

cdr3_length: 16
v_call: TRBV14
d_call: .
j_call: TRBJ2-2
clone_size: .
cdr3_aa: CASSQFFGSGPGELFF
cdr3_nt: TGTGCCAGCAGCCAATTTTTCGGGAGTGGGCCCGGGGAGCTGTTTTTT

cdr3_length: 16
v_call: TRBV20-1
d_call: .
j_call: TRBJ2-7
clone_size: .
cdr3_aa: CSARDPIGTMVYEQYF
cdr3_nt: TGCAGTGCTAGAGATCCCATAGGGACGATGGTGTACGAGCAGTACTTC

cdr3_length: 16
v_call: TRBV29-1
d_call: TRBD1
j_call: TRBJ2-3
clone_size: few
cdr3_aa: CSVGLDRGRWTDTQYF
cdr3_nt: TGCAGCGTTGGATTAGACAGGGGACGGTGGACAGATACGCAGTATTTT

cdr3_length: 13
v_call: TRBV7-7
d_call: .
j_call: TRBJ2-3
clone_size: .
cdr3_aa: CASSLDPTDTQYF
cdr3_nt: TGTGCTAGCAGCCTGGACCCCACAGATACGCAGTATTTT

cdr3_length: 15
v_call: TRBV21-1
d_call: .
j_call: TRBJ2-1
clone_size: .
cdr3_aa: CATGGGGTADNEQFF
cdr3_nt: TGTGCCACCGGAGGGGGGGGGACCGCTGACAATGAGCAGTTCTTC